This T cell receptor (beta chain) stems from a study of shared clonotypes between healthy human individuals. Here immunoSEQ multiplex PCR was the method, and the copy in TCRdb shows in-frame clones only, minus some. The table includes over 400,000 clones, approximately 78% detected once. V lost 3 bases to trimming and J lost 11 bases, with 19 bases between them. The V gene's germline CDR1 is SQVTM and CDR2 ANQGSEA. The CDR3 sequence is 13 residues long. Sequencing used PBMCs. This sequence joins TRBV29-1 and TRBJ1-1, with no clear D. The receptor was derived from a woman between 35 and 50 years old in good health. Some clones in this sample may be carry-over from other donors' samples. The CDR3 region has the DNA TGCAGCGTTGAGTCGTGGACCCGAGATCGGGCTTTCTTT. It yields the protein CSVESWTRDRAFF.